The 2 T cell receptor beta chains below were found in one sample sequenced in a study of T cells after yellow fever vaccination (dated by TCRdb to the late 2010s). Sample treatment or condition, as interpreted from the label and publication: live attenuated yellow fever vaccine strain. The receptor library was made with 5' RACE. Sequencer: Illumina HiSeq 2500. TCRdb reanalyzed the raw reads on its own, using fastp at Q25 for trimming and MiXCR for clone calling, and kept in-frame beta chains. Rows with one shared CDR3 protein collapse into an entry with the most common genes and DNA. The sample data list 100,000 or so distinct CDR3 sequences, and 7.5% to 10% of these were observed just once. Approximately 17% of the sample comes from the top ten. This specimen was CD8+ T cells not binding an NS4B(214-222) dextramer, sorted from PBMCs, taken approximately 15 days after the first yellow fever vaccination. The cell subset or site label corresponds to: NS4B epitope dextramer-negative CD8 T cells. These receptors were taken from a man younger than 30 who received the YFV17D yellow fever vaccine.

In its sample, this clonotype was seen many times. The rearrangement joins TRBV7-9 to TRBJ1-4, with unresolved D. CDR1 is SEHNR and CDR2 is FQNEAQ in the germline V gene (reference sequence). The ends were cut back, 5 bases at V and 7 bases at J, with 5 bases in the middle. The CDR3 has 11 amino acids. CDR3 in DNA: TGTGCCAGCAGCGCGTTTGAAAAACTGTTTTTT. Amino acids: CASSAFEKLFF.

The chain joins TRBV7-6 to TRBJ2-1; the match to TRBD2 covers 11 bases. J was trimmed by 3 bases and V by 5 bases; bases with no gene match: 12. There are 18 residues in the CDR3. CDR1 and CDR2 (germline): SGHVS, FNYEAQ. The CDR3 DNA is TGTGCCAGCAGCCCCGGAGTAGCGGGGGGGCGAGGCTACAATGAGCAGTTCTTC. It translates to CASSPGVAGGRGYNEQFF.